This T cell receptor (beta chain) is drawn from a study of CD8+ T cells in alopecia areata (dated by TCRdb to the late 2010s). In the study overall: Treated patients were enrolled in an open-label pilot trial of oral tofacitinib, 5 to 10 mg twice daily, for moderate-to-severe alopecia areata. Human TCRbeta sequencing covered scalp tissue and sorted CD4+ and CD8+ peripheral blood T cells from patchy and totalis/universalis alopecia areata patients and healthy controls. Amplification of TCRbeta CDR3 regions was done by immunoSEQ multiplex PCR using 35 Vbeta forward primers and 13 Jbeta reverse primers. Tofacitinib was given for 6 to 18 months, followed by 6 months of follow-up off drug to assess delayed response and recurrence. RNA came from the PAXgene miRNA kit for fixed scalp, the miRNeasy kit for PBMCs, and the RNeasy kit for mouse skin. Scalp clonality was compared among normal scalp (n=4), patchy alopecia areata scalp (n=8), and alopecia totalis/universalis scalp (n=8). The study used high-throughput TCRbeta sequencing to examine T cell clonal expansion in alopecia areata, in both the C3H/HeJ mouse model and human patients. Biopsies were taken from tofacitinib-treated patients at baseline and at 4 and 24 weeks of treatment, and a later scalp biopsy was taken in several of the tofacitinib-treated patients.

This clone was observed a handful of times. Its antigen target is currently unknown. Base qualities are not recorded, but no much larger clone differs from it by a single base. Library preparation was by the immunoSEQ multiplex PCR assay. For TCR sequencing, RNA was extracted from every sample and reverse transcribed into cDNA to serve as template. First-strand cDNA was synthesized with SuperScript III using a 2:1 mix of oligo-dT and random hexamers. Amplification bias was assessed with a synthetic immune receptor repertoire, and residual bias was removed computationally. Turning to the authors' computational methods: After raw reads were preprocessed to remove errors, the CDR3 was defined following IMGT conventions as running from the conserved cysteine to phenylalanine. Clonality was computed by normalizing Shannon entropy by log2 of the number of productive unique TCRs and subtracting the result from 1. Whether scalp clones were CD4 or CD8 was inferred by matching scalp TCRbeta sequences against CD4 and CD8 repertoires sorted from blood. In its TCRdb copy, this immuneACCESS table keeps in-frame sequences only and misses some clones. Where compared with another copy, unresolved V genes explain less than half of these, and the others have no known cause. V, J and clone size are taken as reported in that table, and D and trimming were inferred from the DNA itself. Within this sample are about 130,000 clones, with about 50% of them counted one time only. The top ten hold about 17% of the sample.

Overall study outcomes, separate from this receptor: Scalp TCR repertoire analysis is complicated because resident alphabeta T cells in normal human skin are also sequenced, whereas mouse skin is dominated by gammadelta T cells. Shared TCR sequences between patients were less evident than in mice, which may be partly attributable to HLA diversity in the patient population. Compared with normal scalp, lesional scalp had higher clonality and more expanded CD8+ clones, particularly in alopecia totalis/universalis, a pattern that suggests antigenic drive.

The time point label here, explained by the study, means: baseline before oral tofacitinib. Lesional scalp punch biopsies and peripheral blood were obtained from alopecia areata patients. PBMCs were isolated by density centrifugation and stained for CD3, CD4 and CD8, and CD4+ and CD8+ T cells were sorted on a FACSAria. The source of this sequence is a human donor with alopecia areata. The sample here was CD8+ T cells sorted from blood, taken at week 0.

The CDR3 in this case is CASSFRSQETQYF. The DNA is as follows: TGTGCCAGCAGCTTCAGGTCCCAAGAGACCCAGTACTTC. The V gene is TRBV5-4 and the J gene is TRBJ2-5; the D gene is not confidently resolved. V and J are truncated by 2 bases and 1 base respectively, leaving an intervening sequence of 6 bases. Reading from cysteine to phenylalanine, the CDR3 counts 13 amino acids. Solely the CDR3 DNA is kept, with 39 bases framed from the first base. In the germline V gene (reference sequence), CDR1 corresponds to SGHNT and CDR2 to YYREEE.